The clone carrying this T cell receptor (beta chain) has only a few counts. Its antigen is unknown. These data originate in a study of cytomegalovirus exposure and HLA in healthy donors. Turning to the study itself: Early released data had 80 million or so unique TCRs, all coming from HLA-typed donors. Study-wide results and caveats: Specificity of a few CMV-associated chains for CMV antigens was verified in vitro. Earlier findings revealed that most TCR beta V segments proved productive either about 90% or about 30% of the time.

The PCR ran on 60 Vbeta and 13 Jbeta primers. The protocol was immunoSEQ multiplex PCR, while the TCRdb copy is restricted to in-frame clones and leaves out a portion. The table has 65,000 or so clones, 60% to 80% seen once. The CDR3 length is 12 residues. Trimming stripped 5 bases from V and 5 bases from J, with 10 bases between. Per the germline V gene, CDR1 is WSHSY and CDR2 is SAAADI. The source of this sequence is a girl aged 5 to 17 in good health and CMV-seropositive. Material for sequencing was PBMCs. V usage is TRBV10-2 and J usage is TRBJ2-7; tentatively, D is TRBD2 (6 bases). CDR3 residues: CASSWGDDEQYF. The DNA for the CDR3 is TGCGCCAGCAGTTGGGGGGATGACGAGCAGTACTTC.